The present T cell receptor beta chain was sequenced within a study of cytomegalovirus exposure and HLA in healthy donors. CDR1 and CDR2 from the germline V gene are MNHEY and SMNVEV (reference sequence). Trimming removed 6 bases at V and 8 bases at J, with 23 bases between. The CDR3 is made up of 16 amino acids. PCR involved 60 Vbeta and 13 Jbeta primers. Assay: immunoSEQ multiplex PCR; the TCRdb copy retains only in-frame clones and omits some. Counted here are 120,000 to 150,000 clones, approximately 83% occurring once; the ten biggest clones make up roughly 2%. The rearrangement links TRBV27 to TRBJ2-1; D is ambiguous. The source is a woman between 40 and 55 years old in good health and CMV-seronegative. Material for sequencing was PBMCs. CDR3 amino acids: CASSVKLSPLWYEQFF. CDR3 DNA sequence: TGTGCCAGCAGCGTAAAGTTGAGTCCACTTTGGTATGAGCAGTTCTTC.